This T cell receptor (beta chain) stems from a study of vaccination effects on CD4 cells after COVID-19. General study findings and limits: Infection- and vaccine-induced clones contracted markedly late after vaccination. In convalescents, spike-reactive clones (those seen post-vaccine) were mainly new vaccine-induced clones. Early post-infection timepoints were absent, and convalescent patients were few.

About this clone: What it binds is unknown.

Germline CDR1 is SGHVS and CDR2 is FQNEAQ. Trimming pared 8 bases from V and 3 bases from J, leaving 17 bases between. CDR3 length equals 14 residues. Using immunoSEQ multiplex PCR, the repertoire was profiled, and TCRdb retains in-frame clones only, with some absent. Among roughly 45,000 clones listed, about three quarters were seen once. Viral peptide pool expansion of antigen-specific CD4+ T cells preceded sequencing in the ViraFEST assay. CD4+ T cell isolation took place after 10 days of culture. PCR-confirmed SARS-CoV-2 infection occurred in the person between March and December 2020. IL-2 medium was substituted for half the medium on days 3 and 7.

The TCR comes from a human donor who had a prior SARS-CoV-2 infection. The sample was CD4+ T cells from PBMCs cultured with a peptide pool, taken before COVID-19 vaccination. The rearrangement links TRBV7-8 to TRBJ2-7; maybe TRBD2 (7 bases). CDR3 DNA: TGTGCCAGCCTTCTGGGGGGGCAGTACTACGAGCAGTACTTC. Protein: CASLLGGQYYEQYF.